This T cell receptor beta chain was sequenced for a study of cytomegalovirus exposure and HLA in healthy donors. Study-level results: At a 0.05 false discovery rate, a later analysis found 18,000 or so TCR beta sequences to be associated with HLA alleles. A missense DCLRE1C variant was associated with V- and J-gene trimming of TCR beta chains in a later analysis, and an independent cohort replicated the association. 150 to 200 TCR beta chains were listed as cytomegalovirus-associated.

Concerning this clone: The antigen is not known.

V was pared by 6 bases and J by 5 bases, with 5 bases of the junction left unmatched. Germline V gene sequence: CDR1 MNHEY, CDR2 SVGAGI. The CDR3 has 13 residues. 60 Vbeta and 13 Jbeta primers were used in PCR. Authors' analysis steps: A later analysis counted 80 million or so unique TCR beta chains, about 10 million shared. This table comes from immunoSEQ multiplex PCR, and its TCRdb copy is limited to in-frame clones, with some not included. The V and J calls and clone size were taken over from that table, and D and trimming were inferred from the DNA. The sample holds about 150,000 clones, 65% to 90% seen once.

This sequence joins TRBV6-5 and TRBJ2-5; TRBD1 agrees at 8 bases. This clonotype was sampled from a woman aged 30 to 39 in good health and CMV-seronegative. Sequencing was performed on PBMCs. CDR3 loop: CASRLTGVETQYF. The DNA for the CDR3 is TGTGCCAGCAGGTTGACAGGGGTGGAGACCCAGTACTTC.